This TCR beta chain comes out of a study of OX40 agonist ivuxolimab in advanced cancers. Study as a whole: Dose-escalation patients' cancers were hepatocellular carcinoma, melanoma, renal cell or head and neck cancer. 30% to 40% of patients had received prior checkpoint inhibitor therapy.

Assay used: immunoSEQ multiplex PCR; TCRdb lists only in-frame clones, some missing. The sample holds roughly 14,000 clones, about 82% seen once. In the case of this clone: Its antigen remains unidentified.

Overall study results and limits: The work left the antigen specificity of expanded peripheral T cells undetermined.

This sequence was found in an adult with an advanced solid tumor such as melanoma, head and neck, liver or kidney cancer. Sequencing used CD4+ or CD8+ T cells sorted from blood, obtained in a trial of the OX40 agonist ivuxolimab.

The CDR3 protein is CASREGLRETQYF. The CDR3 DNA is TGTGCCAGCCGCGAAGGGTTGAGAGAGACCCAGTACTTC. The V and J genes are TRBV7-9 and TRBJ2-5, with no clear D. The CDR3 totals 13 residues. The ends were cut back, 8 bases at V and 4 bases at J, with 14 bases in the middle. Germline-derived CDR1 and CDR2 are SEHNR and FQNEAQ (reference sequence). Variable domain in full (rest from reference TRBV7-9 and TRBJ2-5): DTGVSQNPRHKITKRGQNVTFRCDPISEHNRLYWYRQTLGQGPEFLTYFQNEAQLEKSRLLSDRFSAERPKGSFSTLEIQRTEQGDSAMYLCASREGLRETQYFGPGTRLLVL.